The TCR beta chain described here comes from a study of vaccination effects on CD4 cells after COVID-19. The V end was cut by 1 base, the J end by 8 bases, with 9 bases between. CDR3 size: 13 residues. Germline V gives CDR1 SGHDN, CDR2 FVKESK. Points from the study as a whole: Substantial clonal contraction characterized both infection- and vaccine-induced clones late after vaccination. From healthy vaccinees, only 1 of 255 vaccine-induced clones also reacted to common cold coronaviruses.

Assay used: immunoSEQ multiplex PCR; TCRdb lists only in-frame clones, some missing. This table holds some 69,000 clones, roughly three quarters found once. Sequencing followed a ViraFEST assay step that expanded antigen-specific CD4+ T cells with viral peptide pools. Between days 9 and 11 of culture, CD4+ T cells were separated out. Recipients of the vaccine had no prior SARS-CoV-2 infection and negative nucleocapsid antibodies. Peptides at about 9.9 ug/ml and IL-2 at roughly 9.3 IU/ml were added to a few million PBMC per well. At days 3 and 7, half of the medium was exchanged for IL-2 medium. Concerning this clone itself: Its target is unknown.

This specimen was CD4+ T cells from PBMCs cultured with HCoV-NL63 spike peptides, taken before COVID-19 vaccination. This receptor was taken from a human donor who received a COVID-19 vaccine. The rearrangement uses TRBV14 and TRBJ2-4, with a tentative D call TRBD2 (5 bases). The CDR3 coding sequence is TGTGCCAGCAGCCAAGGCGGGTCCCACATTCAGTACTTC. It specifies CASSQGGSHIQYF. Complete variable domain (other parts from reference TRBV14 and TRBJ2-4): EAGVTQFPSHSVIEKGQTVTLRCDPISGHDNLYWYRRVMGKEIKFLLHFVKESKQDESGMPNNRFLAERTGGTYSTLKVQPAELEDSGVYFCASSQGGSHIQYFGAGTRLSVL.